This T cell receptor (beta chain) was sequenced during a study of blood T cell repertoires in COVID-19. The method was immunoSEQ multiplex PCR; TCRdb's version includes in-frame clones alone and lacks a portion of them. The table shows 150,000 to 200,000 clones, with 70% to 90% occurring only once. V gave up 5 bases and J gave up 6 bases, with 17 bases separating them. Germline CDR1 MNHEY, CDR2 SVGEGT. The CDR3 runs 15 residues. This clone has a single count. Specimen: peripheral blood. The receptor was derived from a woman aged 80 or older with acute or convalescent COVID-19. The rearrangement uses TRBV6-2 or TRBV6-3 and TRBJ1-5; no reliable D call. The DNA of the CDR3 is TGTGCCAGCAGTCCCCATGTGACATCTGGTCAGCCCCAGCATTTT. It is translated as CASSPHVTSGQPQHF.